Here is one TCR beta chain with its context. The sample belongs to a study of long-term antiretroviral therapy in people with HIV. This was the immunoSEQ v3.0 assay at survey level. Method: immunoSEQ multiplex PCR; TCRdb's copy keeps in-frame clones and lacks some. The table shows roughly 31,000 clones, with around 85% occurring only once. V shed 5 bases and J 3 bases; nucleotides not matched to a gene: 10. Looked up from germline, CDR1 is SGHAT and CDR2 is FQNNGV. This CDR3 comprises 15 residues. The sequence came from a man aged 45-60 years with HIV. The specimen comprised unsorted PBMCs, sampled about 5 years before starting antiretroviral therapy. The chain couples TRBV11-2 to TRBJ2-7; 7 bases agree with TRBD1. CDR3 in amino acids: CASSPEGASFYEQYF. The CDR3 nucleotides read TGTGCCAGCAGCCCAGAGGGGGCCTCATTCTACGAGCAGTACTTC.